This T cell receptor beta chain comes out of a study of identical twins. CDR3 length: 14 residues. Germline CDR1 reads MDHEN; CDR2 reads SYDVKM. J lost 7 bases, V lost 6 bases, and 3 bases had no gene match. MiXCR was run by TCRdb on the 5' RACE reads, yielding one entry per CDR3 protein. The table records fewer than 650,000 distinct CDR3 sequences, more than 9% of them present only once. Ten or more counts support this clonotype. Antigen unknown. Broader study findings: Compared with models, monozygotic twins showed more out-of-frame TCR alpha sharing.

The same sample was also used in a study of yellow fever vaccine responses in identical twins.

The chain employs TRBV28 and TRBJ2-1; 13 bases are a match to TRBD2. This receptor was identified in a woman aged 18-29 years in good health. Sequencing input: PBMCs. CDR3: CASSQTSGRNEQFF. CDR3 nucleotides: TGTGCCAGCAGCCAGACTAGCGGGAGGAATGAGCAGTTCTTC. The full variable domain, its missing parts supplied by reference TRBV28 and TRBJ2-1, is DVKVTQSSRYLVKRTGEKVFLECVQDMDHENMFWYRQDPGLGLRLIYFSYDVKMKEKGDIPEGYSVSREKKERFSLILESASTNQTSMYLCASSQTSGRNEQFFGPGTRLTVL.